The 19 T cell receptor beta chains below all came from one sample that was sequenced in a study of cytomegalovirus exposure and HLA in healthy donors. Vbeta (60) and Jbeta (13) primers were used in the PCR. Sequencing used immunoSEQ multiplex PCR; TCRdb keeps in-frame clones, though not all of them. The data contain around 200,000 clones, about 79% of them singletons. The sample consisted of PBMCs. These receptors originate from a girl aged 2-10 years in good health and CMV-seropositive.

CDR3 sequence (DNA): TGTGCCAGCAGTTACTCGAACAGTGTGGGAAAACTGTTTTTT. This translates into CASSYSNSVGKLFF. The chain combines TRBV6-6 with TRBJ1-4; D is undetermined. In germline, CDR1 is MNHNY, CDR2 SVGAGI (reference sequence). The length of the CDR3 is 14 residues. V was clipped by 0 bases and J by 10 bases, with 12 bases between them.

The CDR3 spells CASSDEVQPQHF. DNA for the CDR3: TGTGCCAGCAGTGACGAGGTCCAGCCCCAGCATTTT. V usage is TRBV2 and J usage is TRBJ1-5; D uncertain. The CDR3 spans 12 residues. The germline CDR1 and CDR2 sequences are SNHLY and FYNNEI. The V end lost 3 bases, the J end lost 7 bases, and 7 bases lay between the germline ends. Full variable domain (rest looked up from reference TRBV2 and TRBJ1-5): EPEVTQTPSHQVTQMGQEVILRCVPISNHLYFYWYRQILGQKVEFLVSFYNNEISEKSEIFDDQFSVERPDGSNFTLKIRSTKLEDSAMYFCASSDEVQPQHFGDGTRLSIL.

A word on this clone: The sample holds other DNA sequences that translate to the same CDR3. The V gene is TRBV19, the J gene TRBJ1-5; 7 bases align to TRBD1. The CDR3 is 14 amino acids. V was clipped by 3 bases and J by 5 bases; unmatched bases: 4. Germline V CDR1 and CDR2: LNHDA, SQIVND (reference sequence). CDR3 amino acids: CASSIFQGDQPQHF. CDR3 nucleotides: TGTGCCAGTAGTATTTTCCAGGGGGATCAGCCCCAGCATTTT.

The rearrangement uses TRBV5-4 and TRBJ1-5; the D is unclear. The V and J ends lost 4 bases and 2 bases respectively, with 10 bases between them. The germline V gene has CDR1 SGHNT and CDR2 YYREEE (reference sequence). The CDR3 is 14 amino acids. The chain's CDR3 is CASSPGRGNQPQHF. CDR3 sequence (DNA): TGTGCCAGCAGCCCCGGGAGGGGCAATCAGCCCCAGCATTTT.

The chain links TRBV5-1 to TRBJ2-5; D not certain. The DNA end is more similar to TRBJ2-7, so the J call may be wrong. The CDR3 is 12 residues long. Germline values: CDR1 SGHRS, CDR2 YFSETQ. Written as DNA, the CDR3 is TGCGCCAGCAGCTTCTCAGGCTACGAGCAGTACTTC. Protein product: CASSFSGYEQYF.

The chain carries TRBV30 and TRBJ1-1; 7 nucleotides align to TRBD1. The CDR3 length is 10 residues. Trimming at V came to 4 bases and at J to 10 bases, leaving 3 bases not matched to a gene. CDR1 and CDR2 from the germline V gene are GTSNPN and SVGIG (reference sequence). CDR3 protein: CAWNRGAAFF. The CDR3 bases are TGTGCCTGGAACAGGGGAGCAGCTTTCTTT.

This rearrangement joins TRBV4-1 to TRBJ2-1, with 9 nucleotides matching TRBD2. The germline V gene encodes CDR1 MGHRA and CDR2 YSYEKL. There are 17 residues in the CDR3. V shed 1 base and J 8 bases; nucleotides not matched to a gene: 12. The CDR3 spells CASSQVSAGGGWYEQFF. In nucleotides, the CDR3 is TGCGCCAGCAGCCAAGTATCAGCGGGGGGCGGGTGGTATGAGCAGTTCTTC.

This clone was recorded only once. The chain couples TRBV18 to TRBJ2-7, with TRBD2 as a possible D gene (6 bases). The V gene lost 6 bases and the J gene lost 3 bases, with 15 bases spanning the gap. The CDR3 sequence is 14 residues long. The germline V gene encodes CDR1 KGHSH and CDR2 LQKENI. CDR3 in amino acids: CASSPTSSYYEQYF. In DNA, the CDR3 is TGTGCCAGCTCGCCCACTAGCTCCTACTACGAGCAGTACTTC.

J is TRBJ2-5 and V is TRBV11-3, with D maybe TRBD2 (5 bases). Trimming removed 2 bases at V and 5 bases at J, with 12 bases between. From germline, CDR1 is SGHNT and CDR2 YENEEA. The CDR3 length is 14 residues. CDR3 sequence reads: CASSLSPRGETQYF. The CDR3 nucleotides are TGTGCCAGCAGCTTAAGTCCGAGAGGGGAGACCCAGTACTTC.

The rearrangement joins TRBV6-1 to TRBJ1-1; the D gene is possibly TRBD1 (6 bases). V gave up 7 bases and J gave up 2 bases, with 17 bases separating them. This CDR3 has 15 residues. The V gene's germline CDR1 is MNHNS and CDR2 SASEGT. CDR3 residues: CASIQGQWVNTEAFF. In nucleotides, the CDR3 is TGTGCCAGCATCCAAGGACAGTGGGTCAACACTGAAGCTTTCTTT.

V is TRBV7-9 and J is TRBJ2-1; D not certain. V lost 2 bases and J lost 12, with 11 bases in between. The CDR3 contains 12 residues. Germline assignment: CDR1 SEHNR and CDR2 FQNEAQ (reference sequence). CDR3 nucleotide sequence: TGTGCCAGCAGCTTAATGGTTGAGGCGCAGTTCTTC. This sequence encodes CASSLMVEAQFF. Full variable domain (missing parts from reference TRBV7-9 and TRBJ2-1): DTGVSQNPRHKITKRGQNVTFRCDPISEHNRLYWYRQTLGQGPEFLTYFQNEAQLEKSRLLSDRFSAERPKGSFSTLEIQRTEQGDSAMYLCASSLMVEAQFFGPGTRLTVL.

V usage is TRBV10-3 and J usage is TRBJ2-7; 9 nucleotides align to TRBD1. Trimming took 1 base from V and 7 from J; bases not matched to a gene: 8. CDR3 length equals 15 residues. Germline loops: CDR1 ENHRY, CDR2 SYGVKD. CDR3 sequence (DNA): TGTGCCATCAGTGAGTGGAGGGACAGGGTGAGAGAGCAGTACTTC. This encodes CAISEWRDRVREQYF.

V usage is TRBV27 and J usage is TRBJ2-6; D ambiguous. V lost 4 bases and J lost 0, with 16 bases in between. This CDR3 region has 18 residues. The germline gives CDR1 MNHEY, CDR2 SMNVEV (reference sequence). The CDR3 spells CASSSVLGQLSGANVLTF. Here the CDR3 DNA reads TGTGCCAGCAGTTCAGTTTTGGGCCAGCTCTCTGGGGCCAACGTCCTGACTTTC.

V usage is TRBV11-2 and J usage is TRBJ1-1, with D hard to call. The CDR3 is 14 residues long. Germline CDR1 reads SGHAT; CDR2 reads FQNNGV. Trimming cost V 5 bases and J 5 bases, with 15 bases left between them. Written as DNA, the CDR3 is TGTGCCAGCAGCCCCGCCGTCGGGAGTACTGAAGCTTTCTTT. Amino acid sequence: CASSPAVGSTEAFF.

This chain connects TRBV4-1 to TRBJ2-5; D might be TRBD2 (5 bases). V lost 3 bases to trimming and J lost 4 bases, with 15 bases between them. The length of the CDR3 is 15 residues. The germline V gene encodes CDR1 MGHRA and CDR2 YSYEKL. The CDR3 protein is CASSQLYLGRETQYF. In DNA, the CDR3 is TGCGCCAGCAGCCAGCTTTATCTGGGGAGAGAGACCCAGTACTTC.

The rearrangement uses TRBV19 and TRBJ1-5; D gene unclear. V was pared by 9 bases and J by 6 bases, with 12 bases between. Germline V CDR1 and CDR2: LNHDA, SQIVND (reference sequence). The CDR3 length is 12 residues. Here the CDR3 DNA reads TGTGCCAGCCGTCTTGAGGCTCAGCCCCAGCATTTT. Its protein product is CASRLEAQPQHF. The full variable domain, completed using reference TRBV19 and TRBJ1-5, is DGGITQSPKYLFRKEGQNVTLSCEQNLNHDAMYWYRQDPGQGLRLIYYSQIVNDFQKGDIAEGYSVSREKKESFPLTVTSAQKNPTAFYLCASRLEAQPQHFGDGTRLSIL.

The rearrangement uses TRBV9 and TRBJ2-5; 7 bases agree with TRBD2. V lost 7 bases to trimming and J lost 2 bases; unmatched junction nucleotides: 11. The CDR3 sequence is 15 residues long. The germline V gene encodes CDR1 SGDLS and CDR2 YYNGEE. CDR3 residues: CASGRGAGPQETQYF. The CDR3 DNA is TGTGCCAGCGGTAGGGGAGCGGGACCGCAAGAGACCCAGTACTTC.

This chain links TRBV19 with TRBJ1-5, with unresolved D. CDR1 and CDR2 from the germline V gene are LNHDA and SQIVND (reference sequence). This CDR3 spans 14 amino acids. Trimming pared 9 bases from V and 0 bases from J, leaving 12 bases between. CDR3 in amino acids: CASSEVLSNQPQHF. Here the CDR3 DNA reads TGTGCCAGCTCTGAGGTACTTAGCAATCAGCCCCAGCATTTT.

The chain combines TRBV11-3 with TRBJ2-1; D is possibly TRBD2 (6 bases). CDR1 and CDR2 from the germline V gene are SGHNT and YENEEA. The CDR3 contains 16 residues. Trimming left V 3 bases short and J 1 base short, with 13 bases between. CDR3 bases: TGTGCCAGCAGCTTGGGGGGAGTCCGATCCTACAATGAGCAGTTCTTC. Its translation: CASSLGGVRSYNEQFF. Supplemented by reference TRBV11-3 and TRBJ2-1, the full variable domain reads EAGVVQSPRYKIIEKKQPVAFWCNPISGHNTLYWYLQNLGQGPELLIRYENEEAVDDSQLPKDRFSAERLKGVDSTLKIQPAELGDSAVYLCASSLGGVRSYNEQFFGPGTRLTVL.